Each of the 22 T cell receptor beta chains below was sequenced from the same sample in a study of blood T cell repertoires in COVID-19 (TCRdb year 2020). The method was the immunoSEQ multiplex PCR assay. In TCRdb, the immuneACCESS table is reduced to in-frame sequences with V and J assigned. These tables do not hold every clone; where another copy was compared, an unresolved V gene accounts for under half, and the others remain unexplained. The sample data list hundreds of thousands of clones, and 90% of these were observed just once. The biggest ten clones account for about 1.5% of the sample. Sequenced material: PBMCs or T cells enriched from blood (not recorded which). All receptors derive from a woman between 18 and 29 years old with acute COVID-19.

V usage is TRBV3-1 (or the pseudogene TRBV3-2) and J usage is TRBJ1-3; 7 bases are a match to TRBD1. CDR3 length: 12 amino acids. The germline V gene has CDR1 LGHDT and CDR2 YNNKEL (reference sequence). Germline trimming cut 6 bases from V and 4 bases from J; bases unmatched to any gene: 0. CDR3 amino acids: CASRDRGNTIYF. The DNA of the CDR3 is TGTGCCAGCAGGGACAGGGGAAACACCATATATTTT.

V gene TRBV7-9 combines with J gene TRBJ2-7, with 8 bases fitting TRBD1. The trim removed 2 bases at V and 6 bases at J, leaving 21 bases unmatched. The V gene's germline CDR1 is SEHNR and CDR2 FQNEAQ (reference sequence). CDR3 size: 19 residues. This chain's CDR3 is CASSLKPGARDRSPGEQYF. The CDR3 region has the DNA TGTGCCAGCAGCTTAAAACCTGGTGCACGGGACAGGAGTCCGGGCGAGCAGTACTTC.

In this sample, this clone turned up once. The genes are TRBV28 and TRBJ2-1; 10 nucleotides line up with TRBD2. The germline V gene has CDR1 MDHEN and CDR2 SYDVKM. Losses at the gene ends were 6 bases for V and 0 bases for J; bases not matched to a gene: 14. The CDR3 sequence is 19 residues long. CDR3 in DNA: TGTGCCAGCAGGGTAGAGTGGCTAGCGGGGGACAGCTCCTACAATGAGCAGTTCTTC. This sequence encodes CASRVEWLAGDSSYNEQFF.

The chain has TRBV19 and TRBJ1-1, with TRBD1 as a possible D gene (6 bases). The CDR3 is made up of 14 amino acids. V was cut by 9 bases and J by 4 bases, with 18 bases left in between. CDR1 and CDR2 (germline): LNHDA, SQIVND (reference sequence). CDR3 loop: CASHRDTRGTEAFF. The CDR3 DNA follows: TGTGCCAGCCACCGGGACACCCGCGGCACTGAAGCTTTCTTT.

V gene TRBV7-3 combines with J gene TRBJ2-3; 9 bases are shared with TRBD1. The germline V gene encodes CDR1 SGHTA and CDR2 FQGTGA. V lost 2 bases to trimming and J lost 1 base; unmatched junction nucleotides: 10. The CDR3 is 18 amino acids. The CDR3 DNA sequence: TGTGCCAGCAGCTTAGGTCGACGGGGACAGGGACGCACAGATACGCAGTATTTT. It encodes CASSLGRRGQGRTDTQYF.

The chain combines TRBV6-2 or TRBV6-3 with TRBJ1-3, with D hard to call. V gave up 2 bases and J gave up 0 bases, with 8 bases separating them. The CDR3 loop spans 15 amino acids. The germline V gene has CDR1 MNHEY and CDR2 SVGEGT. CDR3 in amino acids: CASSYGSYSGNTIYF. CDR3 bases: TGTGCCAGCAGTTACGGCAGTTACTCTGGAAACACCATATATTTT.

The genes are TRBV18 and TRBJ2-3; 7 nucleotides agree with TRBD1. The junction had 17 bases not matched to a gene; V was cut back by 4 bases and J by 10 bases. This CDR3 is 16 amino acids long. Germline V CDR1 and CDR2: KGHSH, LQKENI. The CDR3 nucleotides are TGTGCCAGCTCACTACTAGGACAGGCGGACGGACAGGCGCAGTATTTT. Its translation: CASSLLGQADGQAQYF. The variable domain in full, with the rest retrieved from reference TRBV18 and TRBJ2-3, is NAGVMQNPRHLVRRRGQEARLRCSPMKGHSHVYWYRQLPEEGLKFMVYLQKENIIDESGMPKERFSAEFPKEGPSILRIQQVVRGDSAAYFCASSLLGQADGQAQYFGPGTRLTVL.

The V gene is TRBV5-1, the J gene TRBJ2-3, with 12 bases matching TRBD2. This CDR3 spans 16 amino acids. J gave up 6 bases and V 3 bases, and 8 bases lay outside the gene matches. Germline CDR1 SGHRS, CDR2 YFSETQ. The CDR3 bases are TGCGCCAGCAGCTGGAGGACTAGCGGGACTGAGGATACGCAGTATTTT. Translation gives CASSWRTSGTEDTQYF.

This clone was observed a single time. This chain joins TRBV18 and TRBJ2-7; D is ambiguous. CDR3 size: 14 residues. Germline CDR1 KGHSH, CDR2 LQKENI. V lost 4 bases to trimming and J lost 5 bases, with 15 bases between them. The CDR3 region is CASSQLSPLDEQYF. The CDR3 bases are TGTGCCAGCTCACAGCTTAGTCCTTTAGACGAGCAGTACTTC. Looking up the rest from reference TRBV18 and TRBJ2-7 gives the full variable domain: NAGVMQNPRHLVRRRGQEARLRCSPMKGHSHVYWYRQLPEEGLKFMVYLQKENIIDESGMPKERFSAEFPKEGPSILRIQQVVRGDSAAYFCASSQLSPLDEQYFGPGTRLTVT.

The V call is TRBV6-1, the J call TRBJ2-3; possibly TRBD1 for D (5 bases). CDR1 is MNHNS and CDR2 is SASEGT in the germline V gene. CDR3 length equals 13 residues. Trimming took off 2 bases at V and 3 bases at J, with 6 bases between the two ends. This CDR3 reads CASSEQGTDTQYF. The CDR3 nucleotides are TGTGCCAGCAGTGAACAGGGAACAGATACGCAGTATTTT.

The chain is built from TRBV7-2 and TRBJ2-2, with D perhaps TRBD2 (5 bases). Trimming cost V 5 bases and J 5 bases, with 15 bases left between them. The V gene's germline CDR1 is SGHTA and CDR2 FQGNSA. The CDR3 length is 15 residues. The CDR3 DNA follows: TGTGCCAGCAGCACCTTTAGCGTGGGAACCGGGGAGCTGTTTTTT. Protein sequence: CASSTFSVGTGELFF.

This chain uses TRBV28 with TRBJ1-4; the match to TRBD1 covers 8 bases. Trimming at V came to 4 bases and at J to 5 bases, leaving 6 bases not matched to a gene. Looked up from germline, CDR1 is MDHEN and CDR2 is SYDVKM. CDR3 size: 15 residues. In DNA form, the CDR3 reads TGTGCCAGCAGTTCGACAGGGGCCCGAAATGAAAAACTGTTTTTT. Translated, it gives CASSSTGARNEKLFF.

This chain connects TRBV7-9 to TRBJ2-1, with D possibly matching TRBD2 (5 bases). V shed 3 bases and J shed 0 bases, with 9 bases lying between them. The germline V gene has CDR1 SEHNR and CDR2 FQNEAQ (reference sequence). The CDR3 spans 15 residues. The CDR3 spells CASSFIASSYNEQFF. As DNA, the CDR3 is TGTGCCAGCAGCTTTATAGCGAGCTCCTACAATGAGCAGTTCTTC.

The rearrangement links TRBV16 to TRBJ2-2; 8 positions agree with TRBD2. CDR1 KGHSY and CDR2 FQNENV come from the germline V gene. The CDR3 has 17 amino acids. Trimming removed 0 bases from V and 1 base from J; junction bases left unmatched: 4. The CDR3 bases are TGTGCCAGCAGCCAATCCGGACTAGCAGGGAACACCGGGGAGCTGTTTTTT. Translating gives CASSQSGLAGNTGELFF.

The rearrangement joins TRBV4-3 to TRBJ2-4, with TRBD2 matching over 8 bases. The CDR3 runs 15 residues. Germline V gene data show CDR1 as LGHNA and CDR2 as YSLEER. J was trimmed by 6 bases and V by 0 bases; bases with no gene match: 4. As DNA, the CDR3 is TGCGCCAGCAGCCAAGAATGGCTAGCGGGAAACATTCAGTACTTC. This encodes CASSQEWLAGNIQYF.

The chain has TRBV7-2 and TRBJ1-3; TRBD1 aligns across 9 bases. Trimming at V came to 0 bases and at J to 4 bases, leaving 1 base not matched to a gene. CDR1 and CDR2 (germline): SGHTA, FQGNSA. This CDR3 region has 15 residues. The CDR3 reads CASSLAGTGGNTIYF. In DNA, the CDR3 is TGTGCCAGCAGCTTAGCGGGGACAGGGGGAAACACCATATATTTT.

The chain joins TRBV6-5 to TRBJ1-1; no definite D call. The CDR3 covers 11 residues. The V end lost 7 bases, the J end lost 7 bases, and 10 bases lay between the germline ends. The germline CDR1 and CDR2 sequences are MNHEY and SVGAGI. The DNA for the CDR3 is TGTGCCAGCACCTCGACGGGTGAAGCTTTCTTT. Protein: CASTSTGEAFF.

In this sample, this clone turned up once. The V call is TRBV18, the J call TRBJ2-3; 10 bases are shared with TRBD2. Germline trimming cut 6 bases from V and 5 bases from J; bases unmatched to any gene: 11. CDR1 and CDR2 (germline): KGHSH, LQKENI. The CDR3 contains 16 residues. CDR3 amino acids: CASSPRLAGRRDTQYF. The CDR3 bases are TGTGCCAGCTCCCCCCGACTAGCGGGTAGACGAGATACGCAGTATTTT.

The rearrangement uses TRBV14 and TRBJ2-2, with no clear D. V lost 0 bases to trimming and J lost 8 bases, with 10 bases between them. Germline V lookup: CDR1 SGHDN, CDR2 FVKESK. The CDR3 is 14 amino acids. This CDR3 is CASSQERGLGELFF. The CDR3 nucleotides are TGTGCCAGCAGCCAAGAGAGAGGTCTGGGGGAGCTGTTTTTT.

This clone was observed a few times. The V and J genes are TRBV30 and TRBJ1-3; a weak D match, TRBD1 (6 bases). The germline CDR1 and CDR2 sequences are GTSNPN and SVGIG (reference sequence). The V end was cut by 1 base, the J end by 0 bases, with 13 bases between. The CDR3 sequence is 16 residues long. This CDR3 reads CAWSGGQLSSGNTIYF. The CDR3 DNA follows: TGTGCCTGGAGTGGAGGACAGCTTAGCTCTGGAAACACCATATATTTT.

This clone was found a few times. The chain combines TRBV19 with TRBJ2-7; no firm D call. Trimming took 4 bases from V and 4 from J, leaving 14 bases between them. Germline V lookup: CDR1 LNHDA, CDR2 SQIVND (reference sequence). The CDR3 totals 14 residues. The CDR3 nucleotides read TGTGCCAGTAGTAGTCGTGACACATTTTACGAGCAGTACTTC. This encodes CASSSRDTFYEQYF.

Written as DNA, the CDR3 is TGTGCCAGCGAAGTGGGGGACAGCTCCTACGAGCAGTACTTC. It codes for CASEVGDSSYEQYF. The rearrangement joins TRBV25-1 to TRBJ2-7, with 7 positions matching TRBD1. V was clipped by 8 bases and J by 0 bases; unmatched bases: 7. Germline values: CDR1 MGHDK, CDR2 SYGVNS. There are 14 residues in the CDR3.